These 21 T cell receptor beta chains originate from one sample sequenced in a study of OX40 agonist ivuxolimab in advanced cancers. The method was immunoSEQ multiplex PCR; TCRdb's version includes in-frame clones alone and lacks a portion of them. The sample has 70,000 to 95,000 clones; approximately 90% are singletons. This material consisted of CD4+ or CD8+ T cells sorted from blood, taken in a trial of the OX40 agonist ivuxolimab. The receptors stem from an adult with an advanced solid tumor such as melanoma, head and neck, liver or kidney cancer.

The J gene is TRBJ1-4, the V gene TRBV5-1; 8 bases fit TRBD1. This CDR3 region has 17 residues. Germline V gives CDR1 SGHRS, CDR2 YFSETQ. The V segment lost 4 bases and the J segment 1 base; nucleotides outside the gene matches: 9. This chain's CDR3 is CASSGQDRGGTNEKLFF. DNA for the CDR3: TGCGCCAGCAGCGGGCAAGACAGGGGCGGAACTAATGAAAAACTGTTTTTT.

V gene TRBV13 combines with J gene TRBJ2-7; 11 positions agree with TRBD2. V shed 0 bases, J shed 7 bases, and the junction held 2 bases outside the gene matches. Germline loops: CDR1 PRHDT, CDR2 FYEKMQ (reference sequence). The CDR3 covers 14 residues. In DNA form, the CDR3 reads TGTGCCAGCAGCTTAGGACTAGCGGGAGCAGAGCAGTACTTC. Its translation: CASSLGLAGAEQYF.

The DNA of the CDR3 is TGTGCCAGCAGCGCCATACTAGCGGGGGTCGGCGAGCAGTACTTC. Its protein is CASSAILAGVGEQYF. V usage is TRBV11-3 and J usage is TRBJ2-7; 11 bases align to TRBD2. The CDR3 sequence is 15 residues long. Germline CDR1 reads SGHNT; CDR2 reads YENEEA. The junction had 9 bases not matched to a gene; V was cut back by 5 bases and J by 6 bases.

The chain recombines TRBV7-2 with TRBJ1-5; 7 bases match TRBD1. CDR1 SGHTA and CDR2 FQGNSA come from the germline V gene. J lost 3 bases, V lost 5 bases, and 7 bases had no gene match. This CDR3 is 15 amino acids long. The CDR3 region has the DNA TGTGCCAGCAGCCCCCTGACAGGGATCAATCAGCCCCAGCATTTT. This gives the protein CASSPLTGINQPQHF.

The CDR3 nucleotides are TGCGCCAGCAGCTTGTGGGCAGGGTCGGGCGAGCAGTACTTC. Amino acids: CASSLWAGSGEQYF. The chain uses TRBV5-1 and TRBJ2-7; TRBD1 might be the D (5 bases). CDR1 and CDR2 from the germline V gene are SGHRS and YFSETQ. This CDR3 contains 14 residues. V was shortened by 1 base and J by 6 bases, with 14 bases between the two germline ends.

The chain links TRBV19 to TRBJ1-2, with D maybe TRBD1 (5 bases). This CDR3 has 14 amino acids. The germline V gene has CDR1 LNHDA and CDR2 SQIVND (reference sequence). Trimming stripped 7 bases from V and 4 bases from J, with 16 bases between. CDR3 protein: CASTPEGLGYGYTF. In DNA form, the CDR3 reads TGTGCCAGTACCCCAGAGGGGTTGGGCTATGGCTACACCTTC.

The V gene is TRBV27, the J gene TRBJ1-2; TRBD1 is a possible D gene (5 bases). V dropped 6 bases and J dropped 0 bases, with 8 bases sitting between them. Germline V gene lookup returns CDR1 MNHEY and CDR2 SMNVEV (reference sequence). CDR3 length equals 13 residues. The chain's CDR3 is CASRQDANYGYTF. Here the CDR3 DNA reads TGTGCCAGCAGACAGGACGCTAACTATGGCTACACCTTC.

This rearrangement joins TRBV7-8 to TRBJ2-3; TRBD1 or TRBD2 may be the D gene (5 bases each). The CDR3 is 14 amino acids. Germline V gives CDR1 SGHVS, CDR2 FQNEAQ. Deletions cut 7 bases from V and 5 bases from J, with 16 bases between. In DNA form, the CDR3 reads TGTGCCAGCACCACTTGGGGGTTTAAAGATACGCAGTATTTT. Translation: CASTTWGFKDTQYF. Combining the CDR3 with reference TRBV7-8 and TRBJ2-3 gives the whole variable domain GAGVSQSPRYKVAKRGQDVALRCDPISGHVSLFWYQQALGQGPEFLTYFQNEAQLDKSGLPSDRFFAERPEGSVSTLKIQRTQQEDSAVYLCASTTWGFKDTQYFGPGTRLTVL.

This chain joins TRBV10-2 and TRBJ2-5; TRBD1 is a possible D gene (6 bases). Matching the DNA end better, TRBJ2-7 makes the J call doubtful. Germline values: CDR1 WSHSY, CDR2 SAAADI. The CDR3 length is 13 residues. In DNA, the CDR3 is TGCGCCAGCAGTGGGGACAAGAGCAACGAGCAGTACTTC. It translates to CASSGDKSNEQYF.

Here the CDR3 DNA reads TGTGCCAGCAGGTTGACAGGGGGTCAGCCCCAGCATTTT. It translates to CASRLTGGQPQHF. The chain recombines TRBV2 with TRBJ1-5; 9 nucleotides align to TRBD1. The CDR3 has 13 amino acids. CDR1 and CDR2 (germline): SNHLY, FYNNEI. With 6 bases clipped from V and 6 bases from J, the junction kept 3 bases outside the gene matches.

The V call is TRBV18, the J call TRBJ2-3, with unresolved D. V lost 6 bases and J lost 0, with 10 bases in between. This CDR3 region has 14 residues. Germline V gene data show CDR1 as KGHSH and CDR2 as LQKENI. In DNA, the CDR3 is TGTGCCAGCTCGGAAAAAACTAGCACAGATACGCAGTATTTT. Translation gives CASSEKTSTDTQYF.

J is TRBJ2-5 and V is TRBV5-1; D may be TRBD1 (5 bases). The CDR3 loop spans 13 amino acids. CDR1 and CDR2 from the germline V gene are SGHRS and YFSETQ. V lost 2 bases, J lost 4 bases, and 9 bases lay in between. CDR3 sequence: CASSFPQGETQYF. The CDR3 bases are TGCGCCAGCAGCTTCCCCCAGGGAGAGACCCAGTACTTC.

For this clone: Relative to the germline gene, one junction end is altered; a read error may explain this. V gene TRBV9 combines with J gene TRBJ1-5, with D possibly matching TRBD1 (6 bases). From germline, CDR1 is SGDLS and CDR2 YYNGEE. The CDR3 spans 11 residues. CDR3 nucleotides: TGTGCCAGCAGCGGCTACAAAGGGGGTAATTTT. Residues: CASSGYKGGNF.

The chain couples TRBV6-5 to TRBJ2-7; 7 positions match TRBD1. J was trimmed by 2 bases and V by 4 bases; bases with no gene match: 2. Germline assignment: CDR1 MNHEY and CDR2 SVGAGI. CDR3 length: 13 amino acids. This CDR3 is CASSSGQTYEQYF. In DNA, the CDR3 is TGTGCCAGCAGTTCGGGACAGACCTACGAGCAGTACTTC.

The rearrangement joins TRBV5-5 to TRBJ2-5, with 11 bases aligning to TRBD1. CDR1 and CDR2 (germline): SGHKS, YYEKEE (reference sequence). There are 15 residues in the CDR3. Trimming cost V 4 bases and J 2 bases; bases outside gene matches: 4. This CDR3 reads CASSAGTGGQETQYF. In DNA form, the CDR3 reads TGTGCCAGCAGCGCGGGGACAGGGGGTCAAGAGACCCAGTACTTC.

This clone has only one observation. DNA of the CDR3: TGTGCCAGCAGCCGCAGGTTCATCACAGATACGCAGTATTTT. It encodes CASSRRFITDTQYF. The V and J genes are TRBV28 and TRBJ2-3; D is unresolved. Germline-derived CDR1 and CDR2 are MDHEN and SYDVKM. The CDR3 runs 14 residues. Trimming left V 6 bases short and J 2 bases short, with 12 bases between.

The CDR3 loop reads CASSVGVLNTGELFF. In DNA, the CDR3 is TGTGCCAGCAGCGTAGGGGTTCTGAACACCGGGGAGCTGTTTTTT. The gene calls are TRBV9 and TRBJ2-2; D unresolved. The CDR3 sequence is 15 residues long. Trimming cost V 0 bases and J 1 base, with 7 bases left between them. CDR1 and CDR2 from the germline V gene are SGDLS and YYNGEE.

V and J are TRBV28 and TRBJ1-2; D uncertain. V lost 3 bases and J 6 bases, leaving 5 bases between the germline ends. There are 11 residues in the CDR3. Germline-derived CDR1 and CDR2 are MDHEN and SYDVKM. The CDR3 spells CASSFLDGYTF. CDR3 coding DNA: TGTGCCAGCAGTTTCCTGGATGGCTACACCTTC.

The chain joins TRBV29-1 to TRBJ2-1, with unresolved D. This CDR3 spans 11 amino acids. Trimming cost V 0 bases and J 7 bases, with 4 bases left between them. Germline V gene data show CDR1 as SQVTM and CDR2 as ANQGSEA. CDR3 coding DNA: TGCAGCGTTGAAGATATAAATGAGCAGTTCTTC. It encodes CSVEDINEQFF.

The chain links TRBV4-2 to TRBJ2-1, with D uncertain. The CDR3 loop spans 16 amino acids. Germline-derived CDR1 and CDR2 are LGHNA and YNFKEQ. Trimming took 3 bases from V and 0 from J, leaving 12 bases between them. Here the CDR3 reads CASSHPDSSSYNEQFF. DNA of the CDR3: TGTGCCAGCAGCCATCCTGACTCCAGCTCCTACAATGAGCAGTTCTTC.

About this clone: The germline gene is not matched at one end of the junction; a read error may be the cause. The chain combines TRBV27 with TRBJ2-5; TRBD1 agrees at 8 bases. CDR3 length: 15 residues. The germline CDR1 and CDR2 sequences are MNHEY and SMNVEV (reference sequence). CDR3 DNA sequence: TGTGCCAGCAGTCTATCTCGGGACAGGCAAGAGACCCAGTACTTC. Its translation is CASSLSRDRQETQYF.